This entry concerns a single T cell receptor (beta chain). This clonotype was counted ten times or more. Its antigen is unknown. It has no much larger one-base neighbor in the sample; base qualities were not kept. This specimen belongs to a study of T-cell reconstitution after alpha-beta-depleted transplantation in children (dated by TCRdb to 2016 to 2018). In the study overall: Using TCR repertoire profiling, the study quantitatively followed how T-cell immune reconstitution unfolded in children after TCRalphabeta/CD19-depleted allogeneic hematopoietic cell transplantation. Here is what the overall study found, with its caveats: The apparently early recovery of alphabetaT-cell counts about two months after transplant reportedly depended on only several hundred rapidly expanded clones that came from non-depleted graft cells. The frequencies of hyperexpanded clones fell over the following months, and after one year, T-cell counts and TCRbeta diversity were mostly attributed to newly produced T cells. The high TCRbeta diversity at day 60 in some patients was ascribed to recipient T cells and intrathymic progenitors that had survived conditioning.

In light of the paper, this sample's treatment or condition label describes: allogeneic hematopoietic cell transplantation with graft depleted of TCRalphabeta T cells and CD19 B cells. The children who served as transplant recipients had been given grafts of TCRalphabeta/CD19-depleted allogeneic hematopoietic cells. The library was built by means of PCR. The listed sequencing device is Illumina HiSeq 2500. TCR library preparation used molecular barcoding, with unique molecular identifiers applied to normalize quantification of the TCRbeta repertoire. TCRdb itself trimmed the public reads at Q25 with fastp, ran MiXCR and retained productive beta chains. For every CDR3 protein sequence, its rows merge into one entry that carries the most common genes and DNA. Recorded for this sample are around 17,000 distinct CDR3 sequences; approximately 5.3% of them occurred a single time. The ten top clones hold around 6.9% of the sample.

This clonotype was sampled from a boy under 18 with acute lymphoblastic leukemia, due to receive a stem cell transplant. The specimen comprised PBMCs, sampled before TCRalphabeta/CD19-depleted stem cell transplant.

The DNA sequence follows: TGTGCCAGCAGCCAAGAAGGGGGGCCCGGCCCCAATGAGCAGTTCTTC. It encodes CASSQEGGPGPNEQFF. Rearrangement joined TRBV4-2 to TRBJ2-1; the D gene could be either TRBD1 or TRBD2, each agreeing at 6 bases. Looking up the germline V gene yields CDR1 LGHNA and CDR2 YNFKEQ. V is pared back by 0 bases and J by 6 bases, with 15 bases lying between the germline termini. Including the terminal cysteine and phenylalanine, the CDR3 comprises 16 residues. The only DNA kept is the CDR3, 48 bases in frame from the first base.